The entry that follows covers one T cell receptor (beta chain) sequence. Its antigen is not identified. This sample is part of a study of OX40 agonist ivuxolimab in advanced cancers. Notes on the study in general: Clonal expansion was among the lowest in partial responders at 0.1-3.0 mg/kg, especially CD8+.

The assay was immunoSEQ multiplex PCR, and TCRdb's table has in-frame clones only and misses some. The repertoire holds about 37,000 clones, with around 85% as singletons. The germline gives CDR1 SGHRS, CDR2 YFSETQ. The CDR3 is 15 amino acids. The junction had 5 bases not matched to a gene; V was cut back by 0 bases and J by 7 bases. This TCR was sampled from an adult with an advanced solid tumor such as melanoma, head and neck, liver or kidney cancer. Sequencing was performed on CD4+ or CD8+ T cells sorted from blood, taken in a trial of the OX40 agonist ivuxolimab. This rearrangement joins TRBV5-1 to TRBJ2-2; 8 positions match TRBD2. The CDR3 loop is CASSLGTSFNGELFF. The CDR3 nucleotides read TGCGCCAGCAGCTTGGGGACTAGCTTTAACGGGGAGCTGTTTTTT.